Below are 30 T cell receptor beta chains sequenced from a single sample in a study of spatial heterogeneity in lung cancer. From the 5' RACE reads, TCRdb called clonotypes with MiXCR, one entry per CDR3 protein. The sample holds approximately 92,000 distinct CDR3 sequences, over 9.5% seen once. Noted time point: sample taken at primary tumor resection. Specimen: PBMCs, collected at surgery. These TCRs come from a male donor with early-stage non-small cell lung cancer.

This clonotype was counted only a few times. The chain carries TRBV24-1 and TRBJ2-3; TRBD1 or TRBD2 may be the D gene (6 bases each). The CDR3 loop spans 16 amino acids. The V end was cut by 4 bases, the J end by 5 bases, with 18 bases between. The V gene's germline CDR1 is KGHDR and CDR2 SFDVKD. CDR3 loop: CATSERGTPSKDTQYF. The CDR3 DNA follows: TGTGCCACCAGTGAGCGCGGGACACCAAGTAAAGATACGCAGTATTTT.

This clonotype came up many times. The chain is built from TRBV20-1 and TRBJ2-4; no firm D call. Deletions cut 3 bases from V and 1 base from J, with 7 bases between. CDR1 and CDR2 from the germline V gene are DFQATT and SNEGSKA (reference sequence). CDR3 length equals 13 residues. CDR3 amino acids: CSASLGAKNIQYF. The CDR3 coding sequence is TGCAGTGCTAGTTTGGGGGCCAAAAACATTCAGTACTTC.

The chain has TRBV6-5 and TRBJ2-5, with D perhaps TRBD2 (6 bases). The CDR3 is 13 amino acids. Trimming pared 4 bases from V and 5 bases from J, leaving 11 bases between. Germline V gives CDR1 MNHEY, CDR2 SVGAGI. Here the CDR3 reads CASSSPGSETQYF. The CDR3 region has the DNA TGTGCCAGCAGTTCCCCCGGGAGCGAGACCCAGTACTTC.

This clonotype was recorded a few times. The rearrangement uses TRBV28 and TRBJ2-3; D gene uncertain. Germline loops: CDR1 MDHEN, CDR2 SYDVKM. The V end was cut by 4 bases, the J end by 0 bases, with 5 bases between. CDR3 length equals 13 residues. The CDR3 sequence: CASSSSSTDTQYF. CDR3 nucleotides: TGTGCCAGCAGTTCTTCTAGCACAGATACGCAGTATTTT.

CDR3 sequence reads: CASSQLDRNTEAFF. CDR3 nucleotide sequence: TGTGCCAGCAGCCAATTAGACAGGAACACTGAAGCTTTCTTT. The chain has TRBV3-1 and TRBJ1-1; weak D call: TRBD1 (5 bases). The ends were cut back, 2 bases at V and 1 base at J, with 8 bases in the middle. The CDR3 has 14 amino acids. Germline V CDR1 and CDR2: LGHDT, YNNKEL (reference sequence). Based on the CDR3 plus reference TRBV3-1 and TRBJ1-1, the full variable domain is DTAVSQTPKYLVTQMGNDKSIKCEQNLGHDTMYWYKQDSKKFLKIMFSYNNKELIINETVPNRFSPKSPDKAHLNLHINSLELGDSAVYFCASSQLDRNTEAFFGQGTRLTVV.

This clonotype was recorded a few times. The chain recombines TRBV10-3 with TRBJ2-6, with a possible D match to TRBD1 (5 bases). This CDR3 spans 12 amino acids. V was cut by 8 bases and J by 9 bases, with 11 bases left in between. Germline-derived CDR1 and CDR2 are ENHRY and SYGVKD. CDR3 sequence reads: CAIRDSDNVLTF. The CDR3 region has the DNA TGTGCCATCCGAGACAGCGACAACGTCCTGACTTTC.

This clonotype appeared a few times. The chain recombines TRBV6-5 with TRBJ1-5, with a possible D match to TRBD1 (5 bases). Germline V lookup: CDR1 MNHEY, CDR2 SVGAGI. V lost 2 bases, J lost 3 bases, and 17 bases lay in between. The CDR3 extends over 17 amino acids. CDR3 residues: CASSYASPGLVNQPQHF. The CDR3 nucleotides are TGTGCCAGCAGTTACGCCTCTCCGGGACTGGTCAATCAGCCCCAGCATTTT.

This clonotype was picked up a small number of times. The chain has TRBV29-1 and TRBJ2-7; perhaps D is TRBD1 or TRBD2 (5 bases each). The CDR3 runs 12 residues. V was clipped by 7 bases and J by 0 bases, with 10 bases between them. Germline V gene data show CDR1 as SQVTM and CDR2 as ANQGSEA. CDR3 DNA sequence: TGCAGCGGAGGGACCAGCTCCTACGAGCAGTACTTC. It codes for CSGGTSSYEQYF.

This clonotype came up a few times. This chain connects TRBV5-1 to TRBJ1-6; 7 bases map to TRBD1. With 3 bases clipped from V and 5 bases from J, the junction kept 2 bases outside the gene matches. This CDR3 has 14 residues. Looked up from germline, CDR1 is SGHRS and CDR2 is YFSETQ. The CDR3 sequence is CASSWGQNNSPLHF. For the CDR3, the DNA is TGCGCCAGCAGCTGGGGACAGAATAATTCACCCCTCCACTTT.

This clonotype was counted many times. The chain is built from TRBV10-2 and TRBJ2-2; the match to TRBD2 covers 7 bases. The germline V gene has CDR1 WSHSY and CDR2 SAAADI. The V gene end was trimmed by 8 bases and the J gene end by 6 bases; junction bases not matched to a gene: 12. The CDR3 is 15 residues long. The DNA for the CDR3 is TGCGCCAGCCTCATGTCCGGACTAGACGCCGGGGAGCTGTTTTTT. It encodes CASLMSGLDAGELFF.

The table lists this clonotype with many counts. The V and J genes are TRBV7-9 and TRBJ1-1; possibly TRBD1 for D (5 bases). The CDR3 is made up of 12 amino acids. V was cut by 5 bases and J by 6 bases, with 10 bases left in between. Germline V CDR1 and CDR2: SEHNR, FQNEAQ (reference sequence). CDR3 sequence reads: CASSPQDSEAFF. CDR3 nucleotides: TGTGCCAGCAGCCCACAGGACTCTGAAGCTTTCTTT.

Details on this clonotype: The germline gene is not matched at one end of the junction; a read error may be the cause. The V gene is TRBV6-4, the J gene TRBJ2-3, with TRBD2 matching 8 bases. The CDR3 runs 13 residues. CDR1 and CDR2 (germline): MRHNA, SNTAGT. CDR3 in amino acids: CASSYSGLATQYF. CDR3 coding DNA: TGTGCCAGCAGTTACTCTGGACTAGCAACGCAGTATTTT.

The chain recombines TRBV28 with TRBJ2-7, with TRBD2 identical over 11 bases. After removal of 6 bases from V and 0 bases from J, the junction contained 7 bases not matched to a gene. This CDR3 is built from 16 residues. From germline, CDR1 is MDHEN and CDR2 SYDVKM. The CDR3 coding sequence is TGTGCCAGCAGGCTAGCGGGAGGTCCTAGCTCCTACGAGCAGTACTTC. The encoded protein is CASRLAGGPSSYEQYF.

The J gene is TRBJ2-3, the V gene TRBV12-3 or TRBV12-4; a possible D gene is TRBD1 (6 bases). This CDR3 has 15 residues. Trimming removed 4 bases at V and 0 bases at J, with 11 bases between. This chain's CDR3 is CASSSTGASTDTQYF. The DNA of the CDR3 is TGTGCCAGCAGTTCGACAGGCGCTAGCACAGATACGCAGTATTTT.

This clonotype has just a few counts. V usage is TRBV3-1 and J usage is TRBJ2-4; D possibly corresponds to TRBD2 (6 bases). V was pared by 2 bases and J by 0 bases, with 20 bases between. Germline CDR1 reads LGHDT; CDR2 reads YNNKEL (reference sequence). The CDR3 is 19 amino acids. The CDR3 DNA sequence: TGTGCCAGCAGCCAAACCCCCGGGATAGCGGAGGGAGCCAAAAACATTCAGTACTTC. Translation: CASSQTPGIAEGAKNIQYF.

This clonotype occurred many times. The V call is TRBV28, the J call TRBJ2-1; D is unresolved. The ends were cut back, 5 bases at V and 3 bases at J, with 11 bases in the middle. Germline V gene sequence: CDR1 MDHEN, CDR2 SYDVKM. This CDR3 is built from 14 residues. The CDR3 reads CASSGDTIYNEQFF. CDR3 sequence (DNA): TGTGCCAGCAGTGGAGACACTATCTACAATGAGCAGTTCTTC.

This chain links TRBV6-5 with TRBJ1-4; 9 bases map to TRBD1. The junction had 7 bases not matched to a gene; V was cut back by 6 bases and J by 8 bases. The CDR3 has 14 residues. Germline V gene sequence: CDR1 MNHEY, CDR2 SVGAGI. The CDR3 spells CASRTQGAEEKLFF. The CDR3 nucleotides are TGTGCCAGCAGGACACAGGGGGCAGAGGAAAAACTGTTTTTT.

This clonotype appeared a few times. This chain uses TRBV11-1 with TRBJ2-7; D possibly corresponds to TRBD1 (5 bases). Trimming left V 3 bases short and J 2 bases short, with 8 bases between. The germline CDR1 and CDR2 sequences are SGHAT and FQDESV (reference sequence). This CDR3 has 13 amino acids. In DNA form, the CDR3 reads TGTGCCAGCAGCTTTGGACAACCCTACGAGCAGTACTTC. This encodes CASSFGQPYEQYF. Full variable domain (missing parts from reference TRBV11-1 and TRBJ2-7): EAEVAQSPRYKITEKSQAVAFWCDPISGHATLYWYRQILGQGPELLVQFQDESVVDDSQLPKDRFSAERLKGVDSTLKIQPAELGDSAMYLCASSFGQPYEQYFGPGTRLTVT.

There are a few counts of this clonotype. The CDR3, as DNA: TGTGCCAGCAGCCCACGAAGGAGCGGGAGAAATGAGCAGTTCTTC. This encodes CASSPRRSGRNEQFF. The chain uses TRBV7-3 and TRBJ2-1; TRBD2 agrees at 8 bases. With 5 bases clipped from V and 7 bases from J, the junction kept 10 bases outside the gene matches. CDR1 SGHTA and CDR2 FQGTGA come from the germline V gene. The CDR3 is 15 amino acids. The full variable domain, its missing parts supplied by reference TRBV7-3 and TRBJ2-1, is GAGVSQTPSNKVTEKGKYVELRCDPISGHTALYWYRQSLGQGPEFLIYFQGTGAADDSGLPNDRFFAVRPEGSVSTLKIQRTERGDSAVYLCASSPRRSGRNEQFFGPGTRLTVL.

The CDR3 bases are TGCAGCGTTGATACCGGGAACGGAGGGTACGAGCAGTACTTC. It codes for CSVDTGNGGYEQYF. This sequence joins TRBV29-1 and TRBJ2-7; D may be TRBD2 (6 bases). Germline values: CDR1 SQVTM, CDR2 ANQGSEA. V shed 3 bases and J shed 4 bases, with 16 bases lying between them. The CDR3 loop spans 14 amino acids.

This clonotype was picked up many times. The chain carries TRBV28 and TRBJ1-2, with D possibly matching TRBD1 (6 bases). Germline values: CDR1 MDHEN, CDR2 SYDVKM. Trimming cost V 6 bases and J 3 bases, with 14 bases left between them. This CDR3 is 14 amino acids long. CDR3: CASRERTDYYGYTF. CDR3 sequence (DNA): TGTGCCAGCAGGGAAAGGACAGACTACTATGGCTACACCTTC.

This clonotype was seen at least ten times. The chain uses TRBV15 and TRBJ2-3; possibly TRBD1 or TRBD2 for D (5 bases each). Trimming removed 0 bases at V and 1 base at J, with 8 bases between. CDR3 length: 15 amino acids. Germline lookup yields CDR1 LNHNV and CDR2 YYDKDF (reference sequence). CDR3 coding DNA: TGTGCCACCAGCAGAGAGGGGGTTCGCACAGATACGCAGTATTTT. Translating it yields CATSREGVRTDTQYF. The full variable domain, its missing parts supplied by reference TRBV15 and TRBJ2-3, is DAMVIQNPRYQVTQFGKPVTLSCSQTLNHNVMYWYQQKSSQAPKLLFHYYDKDFNNEADTPDNFQSRRPNTSFCFLDIRSPGLGDTAMYLCATSREGVRTDTQYFGPGTRLTVL.

This clonotype appeared many times. The chain has TRBV29-1 and TRBJ2-5, with TRBD1 as a possible D gene (5 bases). Germline-derived CDR1 and CDR2 are SQVTM and ANQGSEA. This CDR3 comprises 14 residues. Deletions cut 4 bases from V and 7 bases from J, with 19 bases between. CDR3 in amino acids: CSVVESGKSATQYF. In DNA, the CDR3 is TGCAGCGTTGTCGAGTCAGGGAAAAGCGCGACCCAGTACTTC.

The rearrangement links TRBV28 to TRBJ2-1, with 7 bases identical to TRBD1. The CDR3 loop spans 13 amino acids. Germline CDR1 is MDHEN and CDR2 is SYDVKM. V trimming: 6 bases; J trimming: 8 bases; junction bases outside the gene matches: 7. The CDR3 coding sequence is TGTGCCAGCAGGGAACAGGGGCGAGATGAGCAGTTCTTC. This codes for CASREQGRDEQFF.

The rearrangement joins TRBV20-1 to TRBJ2-3; 8 bases line up with TRBD2. The CDR3 is made up of 16 amino acids. J gave up 2 bases and V 3 bases, and 10 bases lay outside the gene matches. Germline V CDR1 and CDR2: DFQATT, SNEGSKA (reference sequence). CDR3 loop: CSASSLAGLVTDTQYF. Here the CDR3 DNA reads TGCAGTGCTAGCTCGCTAGCGGGCCTCGTCACAGATACGCAGTATTTT.

J is TRBJ2-5 and V is TRBV10-3; either TRBD1 or TRBD2 may fit D (6 bases each). Between the trimmed V and J ends, which lost 7 bases and 5 bases, there was a span of 14 bases. Germline loops: CDR1 ENHRY, CDR2 SYGVKD. The CDR3 runs 13 residues. The CDR3 here is CAITSGGGETQYF. CDR3 nucleotides: TGTGCCATCACCAGCGGAGGGGGGGAGACCCAGTACTTC.

This clonotype was counted at least ten times. This chain links TRBV28 with TRBJ2-7; no reliable D call. The CDR3 is 13 residues long. The germline V gene encodes CDR1 MDHEN and CDR2 SYDVKM. Between the trimmed V and J ends, which lost 3 bases and 6 bases, there was a span of 12 bases. CDR3 amino acids: CASSLKAPIEQYF. For the CDR3, the DNA is TGTGCCAGCAGTTTGAAGGCACCCATCGAGCAGTACTTC.

There are a few counts of this clonotype. The rearrangement links TRBV18 to TRBJ2-7; 7 nucleotides align to TRBD2. Germline V lookup: CDR1 KGHSH, CDR2 LQKENI. The CDR3 is 14 amino acids. Unmatched junction bases numbered 4, after V lost 3 bases and J lost 2 bases. As DNA, the CDR3 is TGTGCCAGCTCACCCGGGGCGGGAGCCTACGAGCAGTACTTC. This sequence encodes CASSPGAGAYEQYF.

In its sample, this clonotype was seen many times. The CDR3 nucleotides are TGTGCCAGCCTGCTTGGGGCCGGAGAGGGGGCTTTCGGAGCTTTCTTT. Translating gives CASLLGAGEGAFGAFF. V and J are TRBV7-2 and TRBJ1-1, with 7 bases that match TRBD1. CDR1 is SGHTA, CDR2 FQGNSA, per germline. V was clipped by 8 bases and J by 10 bases; unmatched bases: 22. The CDR3 is 16 amino acids.

This chain joins TRBV7-2 and TRBJ1-4; D remains unclear. Trimming stripped 1 base from V and 14 bases from J, with 8 bases between. Germline assignment: CDR1 SGHTA and CDR2 FQGNSA. CDR3 length: 11 amino acids. CDR3 nucleotides: TGTGCCAGCAGCTTAGACAGAATTCTGTTTTTT. It specifies CASSLDRILFF.